This TCR beta chain was sequenced during a study of cytomegalovirus exposure and HLA in healthy donors. Turning to this clone: Its specificity is unknown.

Study-wide findings and caveats: For most subjects, TCR beta sequences were reported to predict HLA-A and HLA-B alleles with accuracy. Analyses of presence/absence relied on an assumption of roughly uniform sequencing depth across donors. In vitro work confirmed that three CMV-associated chains recognize CMV antigens.

CDR1 is SGHTA and CDR2 is FQGNSA in the germline V gene. There are 14 residues in the CDR3. Trimming at V came to 3 bases and at J to 6 bases, leaving 1 base not matched to a gene. In the PCR, 60 Vbeta and 13 Jbeta primers were used. TCRdb's table, derived via immunoSEQ multiplex PCR, lists solely in-frame clones and lacks some. This sample yields under 65,000 clones, of which around four fifths are seen a single time; about 3.1% belongs to the top ten. V usage is TRBV7-2 and J usage is TRBJ1-6; 8 bases are a match to TRBD1. The material sequenced was PBMCs. This TCR was recovered from a man aged 50-60 years in good health and CMV-seronegative. The CDR3 sequence is CASSLTGVNSPLHF. The CDR3 bases are TGTGCCAGCAGCTTGACAGGGGTTAATTCACCCCTCCACTTT.